A selection of T cell receptor beta chains follows, all from one sample in a study of technical replicates of blood from four donors. The method was immunoSEQ multiplex PCR; TCRdb's version includes in-frame clones alone and lacks a portion of them. Found here are about 81,000 clones, around 95% of them singletons; the top ten hold roughly 0.4%. The specimen was T cells isolated from PBMCs. The receptors were gathered from a human donor in good health. Both conserved end residues are part of each CDR3. The D gene is left open where the match is weak. A row's size may be missing; if present it is once, few, many or a size class.

clone_size | d_call | j_call | v_call | cdr3_nt | cdr3_aa
once | TRBD1 | TRBJ1-1 | TRBV19 | TGTGCCAGTAGTCCTAACGACAGGGGAGCTTTCTTT | CASSPNDRGAFF
- | - | TRBJ1-2 | TRBV29-1 | - | CSAYISAASGETYGYTF
- | TRBD1 | TRBJ1-5 | TRBV6-6 | TGTGCCAGCAGTTTAGGACAGGGGAGGAAGCCCCAGCATTTT | CASSLGQGRKPQHF
once | - | TRBJ2-3 | TRBV7-2 | TGTGCCAGCAGACAGATAACAGATACGCAGTATTTT | CASRQITDTQYF
- | TRBD1 | TRBJ2-7 | TRBV10-3 | TGTGCCATCAGTGAGGGCGGGGACAGGGGGCTATTTAGCTCCTACGAGCAGTACTTC | CAISEGGDRGLFSSYEQYF
few | - | TRBJ2-7 | TRBV7-9 | TGTGCCAGCAGCCCAACTAGCAACGAGCAGTACTTC | CASSPTSNEQYF
once | - | TRBJ2-5 | TRBV7-2 | TGTGCCAGCAGCTTAGTGGGGCTCAACCAAGAGACCCAGTACTTC | CASSLVGLNQETQYF
once | - | TRBJ2-3 | TRBV7-2 | TGTGCCAGCAGCTTAGCGGGAGTTACCACAGATACGCAGTATTTT | CASSLAGVTTDTQYF
once | TRBD2 | TRBJ2-7 | TRBV6-5 | TGTGCCAGCAGTTCCTCCCTAGCGGGAGTTTACGAGCAGTACTTC | CASSSSLAGVYEQYF
- | - | TRBJ2-2 | TRBV10-3 | TGTGCCATCTCAACAGGGATCACCGGGGAGCTGTTTTTT | CAISTGITGELFF
- | - | TRBJ2-7 | TRBV5-1 | TGCGCCAGCAGCTTGGACAAGTTGCAGTACTTC | CASSLDKLQYF
- | - | TRBJ2-3 | TRBV6-1 | TGTGCCAGCAGTGAAGCCGGGGATTGGGATACGCAGTATTTT | CASSEAGDWDTQYF
- | TRBD1 | TRBJ1-2 | TRBV14 | TGTGCCAGCAGCCGAATCGGACAGGGGTACTATGGCTACACCTTC | CASSRIGQGYYGYTF
- | - | TRBJ2-6 | TRBV19 | TGTGCCAGTAGGGACAGCTCTGGGGCCAACGTCCTGACTTTC | CASRDSSGANVLTF
- | - | TRBJ2-2 | TRBV4-1 | TGCGCCAGCAACTTCCCCCCCAGGGAGCTGTTTTTT | CASNFPPRELFF
- | TRBD1 | TRBJ1-4 | TRBV6-5 | TGTGCCAGCCTGGACAGGGGGAATGAAAAACTGTTTTTT | CASLDRGNEKLFF
- | - | TRBJ2-7 | TRBV20-1 | TGCAGTGCTCGGACAAGCTACGAGCAGTACTTC | CSARTSYEQYF
- | - | TRBJ1-2 | TRBV4-1 | TGCGCCAGCAGCCAGTTGAGGGCTGATGGCTACACCTTC | CASSQLRADGYTF
once | TRBD2 | TRBJ2-7 | TRBV13 | TGTGCCAGCAGCTTTAGGAATAGCGGGAGAAAAACCTACGAGCAGTACTTC | CASSFRNSGRKTYEQYF
- | TRBD1 | TRBJ2-3 | TRBV28 | TGTGCCAGCAGTTTGGACCGACAGGGTAAAGATACGCAGTATTTT | CASSLDRQGKDTQYF
- | - | TRBJ2-7 | TRBV5-1 | TGCGCCAGCAGCTTGAACTACCACGAGCAGTACTTC | CASSLNYHEQYF
once | TRBD2 | TRBJ2-3 | TRBV10-3 | TGTGCCATCAGCCGAGGACTAGCGGGACGCGATACGCAGTATTTT | CAISRGLAGRDTQYF